The present entry profiles one TCR beta chain with its context. The sample comes from a study of T cell changes during pregnancy in multiple sclerosis. Profiling relied on immunoSEQ multiplex PCR, and the TCRdb table lists in-frame clones only, not all of them. The data contain around 85,000 clones, approximately 90% of them singletons. The CDR3 sequence is 14 residues long. V lost 3 bases and J lost 2, with 11 bases in between. The germline V gene has CDR1 SGHRS and CDR2 YFSETQ. V gene TRBV5-1 combines with J gene TRBJ1-2; the D gene is possibly TRBD1 (6 bases). Sequences were derived from PBMCs, sampled in the first trimester of pregnancy. The clonotype comes from a female donor in good health, serving as a control in a pregnancy study. Some clones in this sample may be carry-over from other donors' samples. DNA of the CDR3: TGCGCCAGCAGCTCACTACAGGGAAACTATGGCTACACCTTC. As protein: CASSSLQGNYGYTF.